The TCR beta chain described here comes from a study of shared clonotypes between healthy human individuals. The CDR3 totals 11 residues. V was pared by 3 bases and J by 8 bases, with 8 bases between. The V gene's germline CDR1 is DFQATT and CDR2 SNEGSKA (reference sequence). Assay: immunoSEQ multiplex PCR; the TCRdb copy retains only in-frame clones and omits some. The table lists about 480,000 clones, 60% to 80% of them singletons. This clone was recorded only once. The sample was PBMCs. The rearrangement joins TRBV20-1 to TRBJ2-4; possible D gene TRBD1, 5 bases. This TCR came from a woman in her thirties or forties in good health. Some clones in this sample may be carry-over from other donors' samples. The CDR3 DNA sequence: TGCAGTGCTAGTAGGGGCGACATTCAGTACTTC. As protein: CSASRGDIQYF.